Listed below are T cell receptor beta chains from one sample, sequenced in a study of blood T cell repertoires in COVID-19. The method was immunoSEQ multiplex PCR; TCRdb's version includes in-frame clones alone and lacks a portion of them. This table has roughly 79,000 clones, about four fifths appearing once. The sequencing input was peripheral blood. Source of these receptors: a man aged 45-65 years with acute or convalescent COVID-19. The CDR3 runs from the conserved cysteine through the conserved F or W. The D gene is left open where the match is weak. For some rows the clone size is stated as once, few or many, or as a class when expanded; others skip it.

>NA|TRBV5-1|TRBD2|TRBJ2-2
TGCGCCAGCAGCTTGTTAGCGGGGGGCCGCGGCACCGGGGAGCTGTTTTTT
CASSLLAGGRGTGELFF
>NA|TRBV19|NA|TRBJ1-5
TGTGCCAGTAGTATATGGGCACGGTATCAGCCCCAGCATTTT
CASSIWARYQPQHF
>NA|TRBV28|TRBD1|TRBJ2-5
TGTGCCACGAGACAGGGGATGAAGACCCAGTACTTC
CATRQGMKTQYF
>NA|TRBV5-4|TRBD1|TRBJ2-1
TGTGCCAGCAGCTGGGGGACAGGGGGAGGGAATGAGCAGTTCTTC
CASSWGTGGGNEQFF
>NA|TRBV9|TRBD2|TRBJ2-7
TGTGCCAGCAGCTCCCCGGCTGGTAGCGGGGGGGCCGAGCAGTACTTC
CASSSPAGSGGAEQYF
>NA|TRBV6-2/TRBV6-3|TRBD1|TRBJ2-7
TGTGCCAGCAGTTACCGGACAGGAAAGGGTTTTGCCTACGAGCAGTACTTC
CASSYRTGKGFAYEQYF
>NA|TRBV27|TRBD1|TRBJ1-6
TGTGCCAGCAGTATACAGGGGGTAAATTCACCCCTCCACTTT
CASSIQGVNSPLHF
>once|TRBV11-3|TRBD1|TRBJ1-1
TGTGCCAGCAGCAGGGACAGGGTGAACACTGAAGCTTTCTTT
CASSRDRVNTEAFF
>NA|TRBV19|TRBD1|TRBJ1-3
TGTGCCAGTAGTCCGACCGGGACAGGGTTTTTCTCTGGAAACACCATATATTTT
CASSPTGTGFFSGNTIYF
>NA|TRBV5-1|NA|TRBJ2-7
TGCGCCAGCAGCCTCCGGTCCTACGAGCAGTACTTC
CASSLRSYEQYF
>few|TRBV4-1|NA|TRBJ1-4
TGCGCCAGCAGCCAAGATAGGGGTCCCGCTGAAAAACTGTTTTTT
CASSQDRGPAEKLFF
>once|TRBV6-1|NA|TRBJ2-7
TGTGCCAGCAGTGAAGTTCATAGGGACACAAGCTACGAGCAGTACTTC
CASSEVHRDTSYEQYF
>once|TRBV6-2/TRBV6-3|TRBD1|TRBJ2-7
TGTGCCAGCAGTTCGGGACAGGGGGCCTCCTACGAGCAGTACTTC
CASSSGQGASYEQYF
>NA|TRBV24-1|TRBD1|TRBJ1-4
TGTGCCACCAGTGATTCCGACAGGGGAATTGGAGAAAAACTGTTTTTT
CATSDSDRGIGEKLFF
>NA|TRBV3-1/TRBV3-2|TRBD1|TRBJ1-2
TGTGCCAGCAGCCGGGACAGTGGAAACTATGGCTACACCTTC
CASSRDSGNYGYTF